A selection of T cell receptor beta chains follows, all from one sample in a study of T cell changes during pregnancy in multiple sclerosis. Assay: immunoSEQ multiplex PCR; the TCRdb copy retains only in-frame clones and omits some. The top ten clones hold 0.35% to 0.45% of a sample with 61,000 or so clones, 80% to 95% of them seen once. The material sequenced was CD4+ T cells from peripheral blood mononuclear cells, taken before pregnancy. The origin of the receptors is a female donor with multiple sclerosis, enrolled in a pregnancy study. CDR3s include the opening cysteine and the closing phenylalanine or tryptophan. D genes are given only for firm matches. A clone size is listed for some rows: how often the clone was seen (once, few, many), or a class if it is expanded.

d_call: .; clone_size: .; v_call: TRBV7-9; j_call: TRBJ2-7; cdr3_nt: TGTGCCAGCAGCTTAGGGACTGGTTTCTCCTACGAGCAGTACTTC; cdr3_aa: CASSLGTGFSYEQYF
d_call: TRBD1; clone_size: .; v_call: TRBV10-3; j_call: TRBJ1-6; cdr3_nt: TGTGCCATGCGAGTGACAGGGAATTCACCCCTCCACTTT; cdr3_aa: CAMRVTGNSPLHF
d_call: TRBD1; clone_size: .; v_call: TRBV5-1; j_call: TRBJ1-2; cdr3_nt: TGCGCCAGCAGCTTCCTCTCGGGACAGGGGAATGGCTACACCTTC; cdr3_aa: CASSFLSGQGNGYTF
d_call: TRBD1; clone_size: .; v_call: TRBV28; j_call: TRBJ2-7; cdr3_nt: TGTGCCAGCAAAACAGGGGTAGTTGAGCAGTACTTC; cdr3_aa: CASKTGVVEQYF
d_call: .; clone_size: .; v_call: TRBV18; j_call: TRBJ2-7; cdr3_nt: TGTGCCAGCTCACCAAAAGACGGGGGCTACGAGCAGTACTTC; cdr3_aa: CASSPKDGGYEQYF
d_call: TRBD2; clone_size: .; v_call: TRBV18; j_call: TRBJ2-5; cdr3_nt: TGTGCCAGCTCACTCGGACTAGCGGAAAAAGAGACCCAGTACTTC; cdr3_aa: CASSLGLAEKETQYF
d_call: .; clone_size: .; v_call: TRBV20-1; j_call: TRBJ2-5; cdr3_nt: TGCAGTGCCCGGACAATGGAGACCCAGTACTTC; cdr3_aa: CSARTMETQYF
d_call: .; clone_size: .; v_call: TRBV5-1; j_call: TRBJ2-5; cdr3_nt: TGCGCCAGCACCCAGACAGTAAACCAAGAGACCCAGTACTTC; cdr3_aa: CASTQTVNQETQYF
d_call: .; clone_size: .; v_call: TRBV29-1; j_call: TRBJ2-2; cdr3_nt: TGCAGCGCGGACAGGAACACCGGGGAGCTGTTTTTT; cdr3_aa: CSADRNTGELFF
d_call: TRBD2; clone_size: .; v_call: TRBV18; j_call: TRBJ2-7; cdr3_nt: TGTGCCAGCTCACCCCGGGGGCAAGCGGGAGGGTCGGACGAGCAGTACTTC; cdr3_aa: CASSPRGQAGGSDEQYF
d_call: .; clone_size: .; v_call: TRBV9; j_call: TRBJ1-3; cdr3_nt: TGTGCCAGCAGCGCCGACCCCCGGGGGGCTGGAAACACCATATATTTT; cdr3_aa: CASSADPRGAGNTIYF
d_call: TRBD2; clone_size: .; v_call: TRBV29-1; j_call: TRBJ2-1; cdr3_nt: TGCAGCGTCCTAGGACTAGCCAGGGATGAGCAGTTCTTC; cdr3_aa: CSVLGLARDEQFF
d_call: .; clone_size: .; v_call: TRBV7-9; j_call: TRBJ2-1; cdr3_nt: TGTGCCAGCAGCCCCACCGGACGGGAAAACGCGTTCTTC; cdr3_aa: CASSPTGRENAFF
d_call: TRBD2; clone_size: once; v_call: TRBV5-1; j_call: TRBJ2-3; cdr3_nt: TGCGCCAGCTCCCGACTAGCGGGAGCCACAGATACGCAGTATTTT; cdr3_aa: CASSRLAGATDTQYF
d_call: .; clone_size: .; v_call: TRBV28; j_call: TRBJ2-5; cdr3_nt: TGTGCCGCCACGTTCGGGGGACCTGGGGAGACCCAGTACTTC; cdr3_aa: CAATFGGPGETQYF
d_call: TRBD2; clone_size: .; v_call: TRBV29-1; j_call: TRBJ2-1; cdr3_nt: TGCAGCGCTGATCTAGCGGGGAGGGTTGAGCAGTTCTTC; cdr3_aa: CSADLAGRVEQFF
d_call: TRBD1; clone_size: .; v_call: TRBV5-4; j_call: TRBJ1-1; cdr3_nt: TGTGCCAGCAGCTTGCCCGGACAGGGACCGAAAAACACTGAAGCTTTCTTT; cdr3_aa: CASSLPGQGPKNTEAFF
d_call: TRBD2; clone_size: .; v_call: TRBV7-2; j_call: TRBJ2-1; cdr3_nt: TGTGCCAGCAGTCGTCCCGGGACTAGCCTACTTGAGCAGTTCTTC; cdr3_aa: CASSRPGTSLLEQFF
d_call: .; clone_size: .; v_call: TRBV28; j_call: TRBJ2-1; cdr3_nt: TGTGCCAGCAGTTTATTAGGAGGGGTTGACAATGAGCAGTTCTTC; cdr3_aa: CASSLLGGVDNEQFF
d_call: TRBD1; clone_size: .; v_call: TRBV5-4; j_call: TRBJ2-7; cdr3_nt: TGTGCCAGCAGCCTTACAGGGGGTCTCGAGCAGTACTTC; cdr3_aa: CASSLTGGLEQYF
d_call: .; clone_size: .; v_call: TRBV19; j_call: TRBJ1-2; cdr3_nt: TGTGCCAGTAGACGGGGGGCTAGAGGCTACACCTTC; cdr3_aa: CASRRGARGYTF
d_call: .; clone_size: .; v_call: TRBV15; j_call: TRBJ1-1; cdr3_nt: TGTGCCACCAGCGGTAGGACAGCGTACTCGAACACTGAAGCTTTCTTT; cdr3_aa: CATSGRTAYSNTEAFF
d_call: .; clone_size: once; v_call: TRBV4-2; j_call: TRBJ2-1; cdr3_nt: TGTGCCAGCAGCCAGGGGAGAAGCTCCTACAATGAGCAGTTCTTC; cdr3_aa: CASSQGRSSYNEQFF
d_call: .; clone_size: .; v_call: TRBV13; j_call: TRBJ1-1; cdr3_nt: TGTGCCAGCAGCTTAGGACAGGGATTGAACACTGAAGCTTTCTTT; cdr3_aa: CASSLGQGLNTEAFF
d_call: .; clone_size: .; v_call: TRBV5-1; j_call: TRBJ2-5; cdr3_nt: TGCGCCAGCAGCCCCTATCCCTTAGCGCAACAAGAGACCCAGTACTTC; cdr3_aa: CASSPYPLAQQETQYF
d_call: TRBD1; clone_size: .; v_call: TRBV5-8; j_call: TRBJ1-1; cdr3_nt: TGTGCCAGCAGCTCAGGGACAGGGATCGGGGCTTTCTTT; cdr3_aa: CASSSGTGIGAFF
d_call: TRBD1; clone_size: .; v_call: TRBV7-9; j_call: TRBJ2-5; cdr3_nt: TGTGCCAGCAGCCGGACAGGGATGGAGACCCAGTACTTC; cdr3_aa: CASSRTGMETQYF
d_call: TRBD2; clone_size: .; v_call: TRBV7-3; j_call: TRBJ2-7; cdr3_nt: TGTGCCAGCAGCGAGGGACTAGCGGGTCGACACGAGCAGTACTTC; cdr3_aa: CASSEGLAGRHEQYF
d_call: .; clone_size: .; v_call: TRBV6-5; j_call: TRBJ1-2; cdr3_nt: TGTGCCAGCAGTTACCGACAGCCGGCTGGCTATGGCTACACCTTC; cdr3_aa: CASSYRQPAGYGYTF
d_call: .; clone_size: .; v_call: TRBV5-1; j_call: TRBJ2-1; cdr3_nt: TGCGCCAGCAATACTGGCAGGGTCTACAATGAGCAGTTCTTC; cdr3_aa: CASNTGRVYNEQFF